The present T cell receptor (beta chain) was sequenced within a study of response to subunit inactivated influenza vaccine. Study results and caveats: That few new T cells are recruited by each seasonal influenza vaccination was the authors' suggestion.

This clonotype came up a few times. Its antigen remains unknown. In germline, CDR1 is SGHTA, CDR2 FQGNSA. J was trimmed by 3 bases and V by 5 bases; bases with no gene match: 12. This CDR3 comprises 16 residues. TCRdb itself ran the RT-PCR reads through MiXCR, one entry per CDR3 protein. The data contain approximately 490,000 distinct CDR3 sequences, approximately 7.7% of them singletons. The source is a man aged 45 to 70 who received an inactivated influenza vaccine. This material consisted of PBMCs from blood, taken 23 months after vaccination. The J gene is TRBJ1-2, the V gene TRBV7-2; 7 nucleotides line up with TRBD1. The CDR3 region is CASSPARGREDYGYTF. CDR3 coding DNA: TGTGCCAGCAGCCCAGCAAGGGGGCGGGAGGACTATGGCTACACCTTC.